Shown below are 23 T cell receptor beta chains from a single sample sequenced in a study of regulatory T cells in long-lasting Graves disease. The time point was: newly diagnosed GD, antithyroid drugs for less than 3 months. Generation of the TCR library employed RNA extracted from PBMCs. Combining iRepertoire HTBI primers with Arm-PCR of CDR3 regions, the authors built TCR beta libraries. TCRdb fed the multiplex PCR reads into MiXCR, producing one record per CDR3 protein. The data show roughly 400,000 distinct CDR3 sequences, about 17% seen once. The same data also went into a second study, on T cells in Graves' hyperthyroidism and ophthalmopathy.

The sample in question was peripheral blood mononuclear cells (PBMCs), obtained at new diagnosis, from a patient treated with antithyroid drugs. These TCRs come from a young woman with Graves disease.

The chain joins TRBV20-1 to TRBJ2-7; 7 positions agree with TRBD2. Germline V lookup: CDR1 DFQATT, CDR2 SNEGSKA (reference sequence). The V gene end was trimmed by 2 bases and the J gene end by 5 bases; junction bases not matched to a gene: 9. The length of the CDR3 is 14 residues. CDR3 region: CSARPGGTKNEQYF. The CDR3 DNA follows: TGCAGTGCTAGACCCGGGGGGACGAAGAACGAGCAGTACTTC.

This clonotype was seen ten or more times. This rearrangement joins TRBV7-3 to TRBJ2-3, with 7 bases that match TRBD2. The V gene's germline CDR1 is SGHTA and CDR2 FQGTGA. The ends lost 4 bases at V and 6 bases at J; junction bases unmatched: 10. The CDR3 length is 15 residues. CDR3 sequence: CASSWGGNRADTQYF. The DNA of the CDR3 is TGTGCCAGCAGCTGGGGGGGAAACCGGGCGGATACGCAGTATTTT.

This clonotype was counted a few times. This chain uses TRBV30 with TRBJ2-1, with D perhaps given as TRBD1 or TRBD2 (5 bases each). This CDR3 is built from 14 residues. Trimming took 4 bases from V and 0 from J, leaving 10 bases between them. Germline assignment: CDR1 GTSNPN and CDR2 SVGIG (reference sequence). CDR3 nucleotide sequence: TGTGCCTGGATTGTGGGGGACTCCTACAATGAGCAGTTCTTC. This encodes CAWIVGDSYNEQFF. The full variable domain, completed using reference TRBV30 and TRBJ2-1, is SQTIHQWPATLVQPVGSPLSLECTVEGTSNPNLYWYRQAAGRGLQLLFYSVGIGQISSEVPQNLSASRPQDRQFILSSKKLLLSDSGFYLCAWIVGDSYNEQFFGPGTRLTVL.

This clonotype was detected many times. This chain joins TRBV20-1 and TRBJ2-5, with unresolved D. V was trimmed by 0 bases and J by 1 base, leaving 6 bases between them. Germline CDR1 DFQATT, CDR2 SNEGSKA (reference sequence). The CDR3 covers 13 residues. The CDR3 region has the DNA TGCAGTGCTAGAGAGCCGGTCCAAGAGACCCAGTACTTC. This encodes CSAREPVQETQYF.

The V gene is TRBV7-9, the J gene TRBJ2-6, with D unresolved. This CDR3 is 18 amino acids long. The V end was cut by 4 bases, the J end by 0 bases, with 16 bases between. Germline CDR1 reads SEHNR; CDR2 reads FQNEAQ (reference sequence). The CDR3 spells CASSSPLRVSSGANVLTF. DNA of the CDR3: TGTGCCAGCAGCTCGCCGTTAAGGGTTAGCTCTGGGGCCAACGTCCTGACTTTC.

This clonotype was recorded many times. The rearrangement uses TRBV28 and TRBJ1-2, with TRBD1 identical over 10 bases. The germline V gene encodes CDR1 MDHEN and CDR2 SYDVKM. The CDR3 is made up of 15 amino acids. V dropped 5 bases and J dropped 4; count of bases not matched to a gene: 7. CDR3 coding DNA: TGTGCCAGCAGTCCCGACAGGGGGCAACGCTATGGCTACACCTTC. As protein: CASSPDRGQRYGYTF.

This clonotype came up many times. The chain recombines TRBV7-8 with TRBJ2-7, with a weak D call TRBD2 (5 bases). V lost 4 bases, J lost 3 bases, and 10 bases lay in between. CDR3 size: 13 residues. Germline CDR1 and CDR2: SGHVS and FQNEAQ. CDR3 sequence (DNA): TGTGCCAGCAGCTCCGTTCGGGACTACGAGCAGTACTTC. This translates into CASSSVRDYEQYF.

This clonotype has just a few counts. CDR3 amino acids: CASSPLGTGGNTIYF. The CDR3, as DNA: TGTGCCAGCTCACCACTTGGGACAGGTGGAAACACCATATATTTT. The genes are TRBV18 and TRBJ1-3, with 8 nucleotides matching TRBD1. The length of the CDR3 is 15 residues. CDR1 KGHSH and CDR2 LQKENI come from the germline V gene. Germline trimming cut 1 base from V and 3 bases from J; bases unmatched to any gene: 2.

The DNA of the CDR3 is TGTGCCAGCGGACAGGGGGATAACTATGGCTACACCTTC. Protein product: CASGQGDNYGYTF. The chain joins TRBV19 to TRBJ1-2; 10 positions agree with TRBD1. V trimming: 9 bases; J trimming: 1 base; junction bases outside the gene matches: 2. The CDR3 runs 13 residues. The germline CDR1 and CDR2 sequences are LNHDA and SQIVND (reference sequence).

The rearrangement uses TRBV19 and TRBJ2-3, with D maybe TRBD2 (6 bases). CDR1 LNHDA and CDR2 SQIVND come from the germline V gene (reference sequence). The CDR3 totals 14 residues. V dropped 8 bases and J dropped 1 base, with 13 bases sitting between them. The CDR3 nucleotides are TGTGCCAGTGGCAAATCTAGCGGCACAGATACGCAGTATTTT. Translation: CASGKSSGTDTQYF.

In this sample, this clonotype turned up once. The gene calls are TRBV28 and TRBJ1-4; no firm D call. Per the germline V gene, CDR1 is MDHEN and CDR2 is SYDVKM. CDR3 size: 15 residues. V gave up 7 bases and J gave up 6 bases, with 18 bases separating them. The chain's CDR3 is CASTPGYAGDEKLFF. Written as DNA, the CDR3 is TGTGCCAGCACCCCGGGTTACGCCGGGGATGAAAAACTGTTTTTT.

This clonotype was seen repeatedly, ten times or more. The CDR3 is CASSLSGGSNQPQHF. DNA of the CDR3: TGTGCCAGCAGCCTATCCGGAGGTAGTAATCAGCCCCAGCATTTT. This chain uses TRBV3-1 with TRBJ1-5; D gene uncertain. Germline CDR1 LGHDT, CDR2 YNNKEL (reference sequence). The CDR3 has 15 amino acids. Between the trimmed V and J ends, which lost 4 bases and 4 bases, there was a span of 14 bases.

V usage is TRBV6-5 and J usage is TRBJ2-1; D is uncertain. The CDR3 runs 10 residues. Trimming removed 2 bases at V and 16 bases at J, with 9 bases between. Germline CDR1 is MNHEY and CDR2 is SVGAGI. CDR3 in amino acids: CASSYHRYFF. In nucleotides, the CDR3 is TGTGCCAGCAGTTACCACCGCTATTTCTTC.

Points on this clonotype: A far larger clone is only one base removed, so a read error is likely. The chain is built from TRBV28 and TRBJ2-7, with D perhaps matching TRBD1 or TRBD2 (5 bases each). This CDR3 is 17 amino acids long. Germline values: CDR1 MDHEN, CDR2 SYDVKM. V lost 4 bases and J 7 bases, leaving 26 bases between the germline ends. This CDR3 reads CASSSLIGVRGHNEQYF. CDR3 DNA sequence: TGTGCCAGCAGTTCCCTCATCGGGGTTAGGGGCCACAATGAGCAGTACTTC.

The chain joins TRBV20-1 to TRBJ1-4, with 7 bases identical to TRBD1. The V and J ends lost 0 bases and 5 bases, in that order; junction bases with no gene match: 9. The CDR3 has 16 amino acids. CDR1 and CDR2 from the germline V gene are DFQATT and SNEGSKA (reference sequence). The CDR3 is CSARDLTGALNEKLFF. DNA of the CDR3: TGCAGTGCTAGAGATCTAACAGGGGCCCTCAATGAAAAACTGTTTTTT.

This clonotype was recorded many times. This chain joins TRBV12-5 and TRBJ2-7; 8 positions agree with TRBD1. Germline V gene lookup returns CDR1 LGHNT and CDR2 FRNRAP. The trim removed 6 bases at V and 0 bases at J, leaving 7 bases unmatched. The CDR3 contains 15 residues. The CDR3: CASGGGQASSYEQYF. CDR3 nucleotides: TGTGCTAGTGGGGGGGGACAGGCGAGCTCCTACGAGCAGTACTTC.

This clonotype has more than one count but fewer than ten. Sequence at one end of the junction differs from germline and may be a read error. The genes are TRBV6-1 and TRBJ1-5; the D is unclear. The CDR3 extends over 13 amino acids. Per germline, CDR1 MNHNS and CDR2 SASEGT. CDR3 sequence (DNA): TGTGCCAGCAGTGACCTTAGCATTCAGCCCCAGCATTTT. It is translated as CASSDLSIQPQHF.

This clonotype appeared a few times. The CDR3 nucleotides read TGTGCCAGCACCCGAGGAAATACTAACACTGAAGCTTTCTTT. Translation gives CASTRGNTNTEAFF. The chain combines TRBV16 with TRBJ1-1; D ambiguous. Trimming pared 7 bases from V and 2 bases from J, leaving 14 bases between. CDR3 length: 14 amino acids. Germline lookup yields CDR1 KGHSY and CDR2 FQNENV.

This clonotype was picked up a small number of times. V gene TRBV6-1 combines with J gene TRBJ2-1; 8 bases agree with TRBD2. CDR3 size: 17 residues. The V and J ends lost 6 bases and 8 bases, in that order; junction bases with no gene match: 18. Per germline, CDR1 MNHNS and CDR2 SASEGT. CDR3 DNA sequence: TGTGCCAGCAGCCATCCCGGGGGACTAGTGGGGGGCGATGAGCAGTTCTTC. This translates into CASSHPGGLVGGDEQFF.

This chain links TRBV10-3 with TRBJ2-7; D is perhaps TRBD1 (6 bases). From germline, CDR1 is ENHRY and CDR2 SYGVKD. This CDR3 is 18 amino acids long. Trimming pared 0 bases from V and 2 bases from J, leaving 20 bases between. CDR3: CAISESRRGQLGAYEQYF. The CDR3 DNA reads as TGTGCCATCAGTGAGTCCAGGAGAGGACAGCTTGGGGCCTACGAGCAGTACTTC.

This clonotype was recorded at least ten times. The chain joins TRBV28 to TRBJ2-1; 9 positions agree with TRBD2. The CDR3 has 15 residues. The V and J ends lost 4 bases and 7 bases, in that order; junction bases with no gene match: 8. The germline CDR1 and CDR2 sequences are MDHEN and SYDVKM. The CDR3 DNA follows: TGTGCCAGCAGTTGGCGGGGGGGGAAGGGAAATGAGCAGTTCTTC. Translating it yields CASSWRGGKGNEQFF.

The V and J genes are TRBV3-1 and TRBJ2-1; 10 bases fit TRBD2. Per germline, CDR1 LGHDT and CDR2 YNNKEL (reference sequence). The length of the CDR3 is 17 residues. V trimming: 4 bases; J trimming: 2 bases; junction bases outside the gene matches: 8. The CDR3 sequence: CASSPQSGLAAYNEQFF. In nucleotides, the CDR3 is TGTGCCAGCAGCCCACAATCCGGACTAGCGGCCTACAATGAGCAGTTCTTC.

This clonotype was found many times. This chain joins TRBV7-3 and TRBJ2-2; D is perhaps TRBD1 or TRBD2 (5 bases each). This CDR3 has 16 amino acids. The V end lost 2 bases, the J end lost 3 bases, and 13 bases lay between the germline ends. Germline loops: CDR1 SGHTA, CDR2 FQGTGA. The chain's CDR3 is CASSLGSLGDTGELFF. In nucleotides, the CDR3 is TGTGCCAGCAGCTTAGGGTCCCTGGGGGACACCGGGGAGCTGTTTTTT.